The 22 T cell receptor beta chains presented below share a single source sample, sequenced in a study of CD8 T cells in ankylosing spondylitis. TCRdb re-called the 5' RACE reads through MiXCR, storing one row per CDR3 protein. The data hold approximately 150,000 distinct CDR3 sequences, with around two fifths observed a single time. The sequencing sample was made of synovial fluid, either unsorted or a sorted T cell fraction (not recorded which). These receptor sequences come from a male donor with ankylosing spondylitis.

The rearrangement joins TRBV6-1 to TRBJ2-2; 13 bases map to TRBD2. With V trimmed by 2 bases and J by 2 bases, 5 bases remained unmatched. This CDR3 spans 18 amino acids. Germline CDR1 reads MNHNS; CDR2 reads SASEGT. The CDR3 nucleotides are TGTGCCAGCAGTGAAACGGGACTAGCGGGACACAACACCGGGGAGCTGTTTTTT. Protein sequence: CASSETGLAGHNTGELFF.

The chain is built from TRBV20-1 and TRBJ1-1, with no clear D. The germline gives CDR1 DFQATT, CDR2 SNEGSKA (reference sequence). The CDR3 is made up of 13 amino acids. V was cut by 3 bases and J by 0 bases, with 8 bases left in between. This chain's CDR3 is CSARSSMNTEAFF. The CDR3 DNA sequence: TGCAGTGCTAGGAGCAGCATGAACACTGAAGCTTTCTTT.

This clonotype has just a few counts. The CDR3 nucleotides read TGTGCCAGCAGTTTAGTGGCAGCTTGGTATAGCAATCAGCCCCAGCATTTT. Encoded protein: CASSLVAAWYSNQPQHF. V gene TRBV12-3 or TRBV12-4 combines with J gene TRBJ1-5; D ambiguous. Trimming stripped 1 base from V and 0 bases from J, with 13 bases between. CDR3 length: 17 amino acids.

In its sample, this clonotype was seen a few times. The chain couples TRBV6-1 to TRBJ2-7, with D unresolved. V gave up 7 bases and J gave up 1 base, with 17 bases separating them. Germline CDR1 and CDR2: MNHNS and SASEGT. The CDR3 spans 15 residues. The CDR3 bases are TGTGCCAGCACTATGGAGCTCGGCGAATCCTACGAGCAGTACTTC. Amino acid sequence: CASTMELGESYEQYF.

In this sample, this clonotype turned up a few times. The chain recombines TRBV24-1 with TRBJ2-7; 7 bases line up with TRBD1. The CDR3 totals 16 residues. V gave up 4 bases and J gave up 0 bases; unmatched junction bases: 8. The germline V gene has CDR1 KGHDR and CDR2 SFDVKD. This chain's CDR3 is CATSEPGTVSSYEQYF. CDR3 DNA sequence: TGTGCCACCAGTGAGCCCGGGACAGTGAGCTCCTACGAGCAGTACTTC.

The CDR3: CASSSDPGTEAFF. The CDR3 bases are TGTGCCAGCAGCTCAGACCCGGGTACTGAAGCTTTCTTT. The V and J genes are TRBV7-8 and TRBJ1-1, with D hard to call. The germline CDR1 and CDR2 sequences are SGHVS and FQNEAQ. Trimming shortened V by 4 bases and J by 5 bases, and 11 bases separated the two germline ends. CDR3 length: 13 amino acids.

The chain joins TRBV29-1 to TRBJ2-1, with D perhaps TRBD2 (5 bases). With 0 bases removed from V and 9 bases from J, the gap between germline ends came to 9 bases. The CDR3 totals 12 residues. The germline gives CDR1 SQVTM, CDR2 ANQGSEA. The CDR3 loop is CSVEDPRAEQFF. CDR3 nucleotide sequence: TGCAGCGTTGAAGATCCGAGGGCTGAGCAGTTCTTC.

The chain couples TRBV29-1 to TRBJ2-5; 7 positions match TRBD2. The CDR3 loop spans 12 amino acids. V shed 6 bases, J shed 14 bases, and the junction held 15 bases outside the gene matches. CDR1 is SQVTM, CDR2 ANQGSEA, per germline. The CDR3 DNA follows: TGCAGCGTCCCATGGGGGGGGAAAATGGCATACTTC. It codes for CSVPWGGKMAYF.

V gene TRBV15 combines with J gene TRBJ1-1, with unresolved D. Per germline, CDR1 LNHNV and CDR2 YYDKDF (reference sequence). CDR3 length: 14 residues. Trimming stripped 0 bases from V and 1 base from J, with 6 bases between. This chain's CDR3 is CATSRDWRNTEAFF. For the CDR3, the DNA is TGTGCCACCAGCAGAGATTGGAGGAACACTGAAGCTTTCTTT.

This clonotype has only a few counts. J is TRBJ2-2 and V is TRBV3-1; TRBD2 agrees at 9 bases. J was trimmed by 3 bases and V by 5 bases; bases with no gene match: 7. Germline loops: CDR1 LGHDT, CDR2 YNNKEL (reference sequence). The CDR3 has 16 amino acids. The CDR3 nucleotides read TGTGCCAGCAGCGAAAAGCGGGAGGTGTACACCGGGGAGCTGTTTTTT. It is translated as CASSEKREVYTGELFF.

This clonotype was found a few times. This chain uses TRBV7-6 with TRBJ1-6, with D perhaps TRBD1 (6 bases). This CDR3 has 18 amino acids. Trimming took off 2 bases at V and 0 bases at J, with 14 bases between the two ends. Per the germline V gene, CDR1 is SGHVS and CDR2 is FNYEAQ. CDR3: CASSLRGTTSSYNSPLHF. The CDR3 DNA is TGTGCCAGCAGCTTAAGAGGGACAACGAGCTCCTATAATTCACCCCTCCACTTT. Variable domain in full (rest from reference TRBV7-6 and TRBJ1-6): GAGVSQSPRYKVTKRGQDVALRCDPISGHVSLYWYRQALGQGPEFLTYFNYEAQQDKSGLPNDRFSAERPEGSISTLTIQRTEQRDSAMYRCASSLRGTTSSYNSPLHFGNGTRLTVT.

This chain uses TRBV25-1 with TRBJ2-1, with D perhaps matching TRBD1 (6 bases). This CDR3 contains 17 residues. Germline V gene data show CDR1 as MGHDK and CDR2 as SYGVNS. Trimming removed 3 bases at V and 0 bases at J, with 15 bases between. The CDR3 region has the DNA TGTGCCAGCAGTGATCTGGAAGCGGACAGCTCCTACAATGAGCAGTTCTTC. Translation gives CASSDLEADSSYNEQFF.

The chain employs TRBV12-3 or TRBV12-4 and TRBJ1-1, with 7 bases identical to TRBD1. The CDR3 is made up of 15 amino acids. The V segment lost 7 bases and the J segment 1 base; nucleotides outside the gene matches: 9. The CDR3 region has the DNA TGTGCCAGCATCCCTTTAGGGGGCTCGAACACTGAAGCTTTCTTT. Residues: CASIPLGGSNTEAFF.

The rearrangement uses TRBV7-9 and TRBJ2-1; D may match TRBD1 or TRBD2 (5 bases each). CDR3 length: 12 amino acids. Germline-derived CDR1 and CDR2 are SEHNR and FQNEAQ (reference sequence). The V end was cut by 3 bases, the J end by 8 bases, with 8 bases between. This CDR3 reads CASSLGVHEQFF. The CDR3 nucleotides are TGTGCCAGCAGCTTGGGGGTCCATGAGCAGTTCTTC.

This clonotype has only a few counts. This rearrangement joins TRBV20-1 to TRBJ2-7; TRBD2 might be the D (6 bases). Germline V gene lookup returns CDR1 DFQATT and CDR2 SNEGSKA (reference sequence). V was shortened by 0 bases and J by 6 bases, with 15 bases between the two germline ends. This CDR3 is 14 amino acids long. The CDR3: CSARDPGVATEQYF. Written as DNA, the CDR3 is TGCAGTGCTAGAGATCCGGGGGTAGCAACCGAGCAGTACTTC.

The sample holds many counts of this clonotype. This chain links TRBV12-3 or TRBV12-4 with TRBJ1-1; possibly TRBD1 for D (5 bases). V lost 8 bases and J 12 bases, leaving 19 bases between the germline ends. The CDR3 has 12 amino acids. The CDR3 reads CASGTGVQATFF. The CDR3 DNA follows: TGTGCCAGCGGGACCGGGGTACAGGCGACTTTCTTT.

The chain has TRBV7-2 and TRBJ2-1; D is possibly TRBD2 (7 bases). The germline V and J ends were trimmed by 2 bases and 15 bases, with 20 bases remaining between them. Germline lookup yields CDR1 SGHTA and CDR2 FQGNSA. The CDR3 has 14 residues. The CDR3 bases are TGTGCCAGCAGCTTAATACCCCAGAGGGGGGGGAGGTTCTTC. This encodes CASSLIPQRGGRFF.

There are a few counts of this clonotype. The genes are TRBV12-3 or TRBV12-4 and TRBJ2-5, with D possibly called TRBD1 or TRBD2 (5 bases each). This CDR3 is 14 amino acids long. V lost 6 bases and J 4 bases, leaving 15 bases between the germline ends. The CDR3 sequence is CASSPWGRLETQYF. CDR3 nucleotides: TGTGCCAGCAGCCCGTGGGGGAGATTAGAGACCCAGTACTTC.

The chain couples TRBV13 to TRBJ1-3, with a weak D call TRBD1 (6 bases). Trimming took off 6 bases at V and 0 bases at J, with 12 bases between the two ends. Per germline, CDR1 PRHDT and CDR2 FYEKMQ (reference sequence). This CDR3 is built from 15 residues. The CDR3 nucleotides are TGTGCCAGCAGACCAGGACAGAGCTCTGGAAACACCATATATTTT. Protein: CASRPGQSSGNTIYF.

The V and J genes are TRBV7-8 and TRBJ1-4, with a weak D call TRBD1 (6 bases). The CDR3 has 15 amino acids. Germline loops: CDR1 SGHVS, CDR2 FQNEAQ. The germline V and J ends were trimmed by 5 bases and 0 bases, with 10 bases remaining between them. The chain's CDR3 is CASSLYRATNEKLFF. In DNA, the CDR3 is TGTGCCAGCAGCCTCTACAGGGCAACTAATGAAAAACTGTTTTTT.

This clonotype was seen once. The CDR3 is CAISVPGTQVWNSYNEQFF. The CDR3, as DNA: TGTGCCATCAGTGTTCCCGGGACTCAGGTGTGGAACTCCTACAATGAGCAGTTCTTC. The chain employs TRBV10-3 and TRBJ2-1; perhaps TRBD2 as D (6 bases). Germline CDR1 is ENHRY and CDR2 is SYGVKD. Trimming took off 4 bases at V and 0 bases at J, with 22 bases between the two ends. CDR3 length: 19 residues.

As DNA, the CDR3 is TGCGCCAGCAGCTTGGCCTGGGCGGGATGGACCGGGGAGCTGTTTTTT. This sequence encodes CASSLAWAGWTGELFF. The rearrangement uses TRBV5-1 and TRBJ2-2, with D possibly TRBD2 on 6 matching bases. Germline values: CDR1 SGHRS, CDR2 YFSETQ. V lost 0 bases to trimming and J lost 5 bases, with 14 bases between them. The CDR3 has 16 residues.